This T cell receptor beta chain was obtained from a study of Graves' ophthalmopathy and Graves' hyperthyroidism. The CDR3 totals 14 residues. The V end lost 8 bases, the J end lost 4 bases, and 17 bases lay between the germline ends. In the case of this clonotype: Its specificity is not known.

Study conclusions and caveats: The model achieved about 70% sensitivity and under 75% specificity for ophthalmopathy progression.

As the template, RNA transcripts were used to amplify TCR beta CDR3 regions. An opening RT-PCR round employed HTBI primers and preceded a second-round multiplex PCR. TCRdb used MiXCR to reprocess the multiplex PCR reads, holding one entry per CDR3 protein. The sample lists some 170,000 distinct CDR3 sequences, under 45% occurring once. This receptor was taken from a man aged 25-45 years with Graves' ophthalmopathy. The chain uses TRBV12-3 or TRBV12-4 and TRBJ1-1; unclear D gene. The material sequenced was peripheral blood. CDR3 coding DNA: TGTGCCAGCGGCCGGACGGCGGCGAGCACTGAAGCTTTCTTT. Its translation: CASGRTAASTEAFF.